This passage covers 9 T cell receptor beta chains from one sample sequenced in a study of CD8 T cells in Susac syndrome. With random hexamers, reverse transcription was performed on about 0.5 to 1 ug of RNA. TCRdb redid the calling of the immunoSEQ multiplex PCR reads with MiXCR, one entry per CDR3 protein. This sample carries 95,000 to 150,000 distinct CDR3 sequences, 96% of them seen once, and the ten largest clones take less than 0.15%. Sequencing input: CD4+ T cells from PBMCs. These receptors were taken from a human donor with Susac syndrome.

The V call is TRBV19, the J call TRBJ1-2; D may be TRBD1 (5 bases). Germline V gene data show CDR1 as LNHDA and CDR2 as SQIVND (reference sequence). The CDR3 contains 13 residues. With 7 bases removed from V and 10 bases from J, the gap between germline ends came to 19 bases. CDR3 DNA sequence: TGTGCCAGTACGATTCGTGTCGGGACGGACTACACCTTC. The encoded protein is CASTIRVGTDYTF.

This chain links TRBV27 with TRBJ2-7, with 9 bases that match TRBD2. Unmatched junction bases numbered 7, after V lost 3 bases and J lost 7 bases. The CDR3 spans 14 residues. The germline V gene encodes CDR1 MNHEY and CDR2 SMNVEV (reference sequence). The CDR3 nucleotides read TGTGCCAGCAGTTTGGTACTAGCGGGCGGTGAGCAGTACTTC. It codes for CASSLVLAGGEQYF.

This clonotype appeared once. The rearrangement uses TRBV5-1 and TRBJ2-3; no reliable D call. This CDR3 contains 15 residues. Germline CDR1 reads SGHRS; CDR2 reads YFSETQ. Between the trimmed V and J ends, which lost 0 bases and 4 bases, there was a span of 12 bases. The CDR3 coding sequence is TGCGCCAGCAGCTTGGCCCTCCGCAGTTCAGATACGCAGTATTTT. Residues: CASSLALRSSDTQYF. Variable domain in full (rest from reference TRBV5-1 and TRBJ2-3): KAGVTQTPRYLIKTRGQQVTLSCSPISGHRSVSWYQQTPGQGLQFLFEYFSETQRNKGNFPGRFSGRQFSNSRSEMNVSTLELGDSALYLCASSLALRSSDTQYFGPGTRLTVL.

V is TRBV3-1 and J is TRBJ2-7; D unclear. The V end lost 0 bases, the J end lost 0 bases, and 3 bases lay between the germline ends. Germline V lookup: CDR1 LGHDT, CDR2 YNNKEL (reference sequence). The CDR3 totals 13 residues. This CDR3 is CASSQDGSYEQYF. The CDR3 DNA reads TGTGCCAGCAGCCAAGACGGCTCCTACGAGCAGTACTTC.

The V and J genes are TRBV4-1 and TRBJ1-2; 11 nucleotides line up with TRBD1. The CDR3 has 15 residues. J was trimmed by 8 bases and V by 1 base; bases with no gene match: 6. Germline CDR1 and CDR2: MGHRA and YSYEKL. CDR3: CASSQVGQGAFGYTF. CDR3 coding DNA: TGCGCCAGCAGCCAAGTCGGACAGGGGGCTTTCGGCTACACCTTC.

This clonotype was recorded once. This chain uses TRBV29-1 with TRBJ1-1, with D hard to call. V gave up 6 bases and J gave up 4 bases, with 6 bases separating them. The germline V gene encodes CDR1 SQVTM and CDR2 ANQGSEA. This CDR3 region has 10 residues. CDR3 loop: CSVGGTEAFF. CDR3 sequence (DNA): TGCAGCGTGGGCGGCACTGAAGCTTTCTTT.

The chain combines TRBV15 with TRBJ2-6; TRBD1 matches at 10 bases. CDR1 is LNHNV, CDR2 YYDKDF, per germline (reference sequence). This CDR3 has 22 amino acids. Trimming at V came to 1 base and at J to 1 base, leaving 16 bases not matched to a gene. The CDR3 sequence is CATSRAALDRGHSGSGANVLTF. DNA of the CDR3: TGTGCCACCAGCAGAGCGGCTCTTGACAGGGGGCATTCTGGTTCTGGGGCCAACGTCCTGACTTTC.

The rearrangement joins TRBV3-1 to TRBJ1-1; D gene unclear. Trimming took off 1 base at V and 11 bases at J, with 11 bases between the two ends. This CDR3 is 12 amino acids long. From germline, CDR1 is LGHDT and CDR2 YNNKEL (reference sequence). Here the CDR3 reads CASSQVAEAAFF. CDR3 coding DNA: TGTGCCAGCAGCCAAGTGGCAGAAGCGGCTTTCTTT.

The V and J genes are TRBV7-3 and TRBJ2-5; possibly TRBD2 for D (6 bases). Germline V gene data show CDR1 as SGHTA and CDR2 as FQGTGA. Trimming cost V 2 bases and J 9 bases, with 13 bases left between them. CDR3 length: 13 amino acids. The CDR3 region has the DNA TGTGCCAGCAGCTTACGGGGGAGCGGGTCCCAGTACTTC. Translation gives CASSLRGSGSQYF.